These 31 T cell receptor beta chains were all obtained from the same sample, sequenced in a study of T cells in Graves' hyperthyroidism and ophthalmopathy. Template material for amplifying TCR beta CDR3 regions consisted of RNA transcripts. HTBI primers were used for first-round RT-PCR of the TCR CDR3. TCRdb reprocessed the multiplex PCR reads with MiXCR, giving one entry per CDR3 protein. Altogether some 760,000 distinct CDR3 sequences are present, about 14% being singletons, with the ten largest covering approximately 10%. Sequenced: blood. The receptor set was obtained from a woman between 18 and 29 years old with Graves' hyperthyroidism.

This clonotype was counted ten times or more. This chain links TRBV12-3 or TRBV12-4 with TRBJ2-7; D ambiguous. Trimming took off 2 bases at V and 1 base at J, with 15 bases between the two ends. The CDR3 totals 16 residues. In DNA form, the CDR3 reads TGTGCCAGCAGTTTAAGGGTTAAAGGGCTGTCCTACGAGCAGTACTTC. Translated, it gives CASSLRVKGLSYEQYF.

This chain connects TRBV28 to TRBJ1-2, with a tentative D call TRBD1 (5 bases). V was clipped by 6 bases and J by 1 base, with 15 bases between them. CDR1 and CDR2 from the germline V gene are MDHEN and SYDVKM. The CDR3 runs 15 residues. DNA for the CDR3: TGTGCCAGCAGCCGTTCGGACACCCATAACTATGGCTACACCTTC. Translation gives CASSRSDTHNYGYTF.

This clonotype was found a few times. The chain has TRBV28 and TRBJ1-4; a weak D match, TRBD1 (6 bases). This CDR3 comprises 17 residues. Germline assignment: CDR1 MDHEN and CDR2 SYDVKM. Trimming stripped 3 bases from V and 4 bases from J, with 18 bases between. The CDR3 spells CASSFDWSGASNEKLFF. As DNA, the CDR3 is TGTGCCAGCAGTTTTGATTGGTCGGGGGCGAGTAATGAAAAACTGTTTTTT.

This clonotype was detected only a few times. J is TRBJ2-2 and V is TRBV12-3 or TRBV12-4, with D unclear. This CDR3 has 14 amino acids. Trimming took off 3 bases at V and 5 bases at J, with 10 bases between the two ends. This chain's CDR3 is CASSFLGQTGELFF. The CDR3 DNA reads TGTGCCAGCAGTTTCTTGGGCCAGACCGGGGAGCTGTTTTTT.

Many counts were recorded for this clonotype. V usage is TRBV5-1 and J usage is TRBJ1-1; TRBD1 matches at 9 bases. The CDR3 is 18 amino acids. The junction had 10 bases not matched to a gene; V was cut back by 1 base and J by 0 bases. Germline CDR1 reads SGHRS; CDR2 reads YFSETQ. The CDR3 protein is CASSLTFGDRAMNTEAFF. In DNA, the CDR3 is TGCGCCAGCAGCTTGACCTTTGGGGACAGGGCGATGAACACTGAAGCTTTCTTT.

This chain links TRBV19 with TRBJ1-1; D ambiguous. V lost 3 bases and J 5 bases, leaving 13 bases between the germline ends. In germline, CDR1 is LNHDA, CDR2 SQIVND (reference sequence). This CDR3 contains 14 residues. In nucleotides, the CDR3 is TGTGCCAGTAGTATCCCAGTCAGAAGGACTGAAGCTTTCTTT. Its protein is CASSIPVRRTEAFF.

This clonotype showed up just a few times. This chain uses TRBV2 with TRBJ2-1; D unresolved. The CDR3 contains 12 residues. V was trimmed by 2 bases and J by 7 bases, leaving 6 bases between them. Germline CDR1 and CDR2: SNHLY and FYNNEI. CDR3 loop: CASSEIDNEQFF. Here the CDR3 DNA reads TGTGCCAGCAGTGAAATAGATAATGAGCAGTTCTTC.

The V gene is TRBV14, the J gene TRBJ2-7; perhaps D is TRBD1 or TRBD2 (5 bases each). This CDR3 is 15 amino acids long. V dropped 1 base and J dropped 2 bases, with 12 bases sitting between them. Germline values: CDR1 SGHDN, CDR2 FVKESK. The CDR3 nucleotides read TGTGCCAGCAGCCAAGGGGGGATTTCTACCTACGAGCAGTACTTC. Translation gives CASSQGGISTYEQYF.

J is TRBJ2-3 and V is TRBV6-1; D not certain. V dropped 8 bases and J dropped 6 bases, with 9 bases sitting between them. The CDR3 covers 11 residues. Germline CDR1 reads MNHNS; CDR2 reads SASEGT. The CDR3, as DNA: TGTGCCAGCGTGACCATGGATACGCAGTATTTT. Its protein product is CASVTMDTQYF.

This clonotype was counted only a few times. The chain carries TRBV2 and TRBJ2-6, with D maybe TRBD2 (5 bases). This CDR3 has 16 residues. V was trimmed by 3 bases and J by 2 bases, leaving 11 bases between them. Germline assignment: CDR1 SNHLY and CDR2 FYNNEI. CDR3: CASSDDYLPGANVLTF. Here the CDR3 DNA reads TGTGCCAGCAGTGATGACTATCTGCCTGGGGCCAACGTCCTGACTTTC.

The chain links TRBV5-1 to TRBJ1-5; D unresolved. The germline V gene encodes CDR1 SGHRS and CDR2 YFSETQ. The CDR3 covers 13 residues. V gave up 7 bases and J gave up 3 bases, with 11 bases separating them. DNA for the CDR3: TGCGCCAGCGGCGCAGGACCCAATCAGCCCCAGCATTTT. Protein product: CASGAGPNQPQHF.

This clonotype was seen a few times. The V and J genes are TRBV30 and TRBJ1-1; D call uncertain. Germline V gives CDR1 GTSNPN, CDR2 SVGIG (reference sequence). CDR3 length equals 11 residues. V lost 0 bases and J lost 11, with 10 bases in between. The DNA of the CDR3 is TGTGCCTGGAGTGTAAATGAAGGGGCTTTCTTT. Its translation is CAWSVNEGAFF.

This clonotype was detected many times. The chain joins TRBV11-2 to TRBJ1-2; D unclear. The CDR3 is made up of 14 amino acids. Germline assignment: CDR1 SGHAT and CDR2 FQNNGV. Trimming pared 1 base from V and 10 bases from J, leaving 16 bases between. CDR3 amino acids: CASSLGGSRESYTF. Written as DNA, the CDR3 is TGTGCCAGCAGCTTAGGAGGGTCAAGGGAGTCCTACACCTTC.

The chain joins TRBV30 to TRBJ2-5, with 12 bases identical to TRBD2. After removal of 6 bases from V and 5 bases from J, the junction contained 13 bases not matched to a gene. CDR3 size: 16 residues. Germline CDR1 GTSNPN, CDR2 SVGIG (reference sequence). The CDR3 spells CACSSGLAGSRETQYF. The CDR3 DNA reads TGTGCCTGCTCTAGCGGACTAGCGGGATCGAGGGAGACCCAGTACTTC.

This clonotype occurred many times. The chain carries TRBV12-3 or TRBV12-4 and TRBJ1-2, with D uncertain. The CDR3 sequence is 14 residues long. Deletions cut 2 bases from V and 4 bases from J, with 11 bases between. CDR3 bases: TGTGCCAGCAGTTTAAGCAGGATGGGCTATGGCTACACCTTC. Encoded protein: CASSLSRMGYGYTF.

This clonotype turned up a few times. A junction boundary mismatches the germline segment, possibly from a read error. CDR3 DNA: TGTGCCAGCAGTTGTGAGCGGGACCGAAATCTGCCCCAGCATTTT. It encodes CASSCERDRNLPQHF. The rearrangement uses TRBV27 and TRBJ1-5, with D possibly TRBD1 on 5 matching bases. The CDR3 has 15 amino acids. The germline gives CDR1 MNHEY, CDR2 SMNVEV (reference sequence).

This clonotype was seen at least ten times. The chain is built from TRBV5-1 and TRBJ2-1, with D perhaps TRBD1 or TRBD2 (5 bases each). The CDR3 contains 13 residues. Looked up from germline, CDR1 is SGHRS and CDR2 is YFSETQ. V was clipped by 4 bases and J by 0 bases, with 5 bases between them. The CDR3 bases are TGCGCCAGCAGCGGGGGCTCCTACAATGAGCAGTTCTTC. Residues: CASSGGSYNEQFF.

In its sample, this clonotype was seen many times. The chain uses TRBV30 and TRBJ2-7; D is undetermined. The germline CDR1 and CDR2 sequences are GTSNPN and SVGIG (reference sequence). V was trimmed by 5 bases and J by 4 bases, leaving 15 bases between them. The CDR3 is 13 amino acids. The CDR3 bases are TGTGCCTGGCGCAGGCCCCCTTTGTACGAGCAGTACTTC. As protein: CAWRRPPLYEQYF. The variable domain in full, with the rest retrieved from reference TRBV30 and TRBJ2-7, is SQTIHQWPATLVQPVGSPLSLECTVEGTSNPNLYWYRQAAGRGLQLLFYSVGIGQISSEVPQNLSASRPQDRQFILSSKKLLLSDSGFYLCAWRRPPLYEQYFGPGTRLTVT.

The table lists this clonotype with many counts. The chain employs TRBV7-9 and TRBJ2-7; 7 bases are a match to TRBD1. The CDR3 totals 14 residues. V lost 5 bases to trimming and J lost 3 bases; unmatched junction nucleotides: 7. Per germline, CDR1 SEHNR and CDR2 FQNEAQ (reference sequence). CDR3 residues: CASSHRQGGYEQYF. CDR3 DNA sequence: TGTGCCAGCAGCCATCGACAGGGCGGCTACGAGCAGTACTTC.

This clonotype was observed a handful of times. The rearrangement uses TRBV12-3 or TRBV12-4 and TRBJ1-5; D perhaps matches TRBD1 (6 bases). The CDR3 sequence is 13 residues long. The ends were cut back, 8 bases at V and 9 bases at J, with 17 bases in the middle. For the CDR3, the DNA is TGTGCCAGCCACCAGGGGCCCGGTCGGCCCCAGCATTTT. Its protein product is CASHQGPGRPQHF.

On this clonotype: A junction end diverges from the germline sequence, so it may reflect a read error. The V and J genes are TRBV6-5 and TRBJ1-1; possible D gene TRBD1, 5 bases. Germline CDR1 and CDR2: MNHEY and SVGAGI. This CDR3 comprises 15 residues. CDR3: CASSYPSGMNTEASF. CDR3 bases: TGTGCCAGCAGTTACCCCTCAGGGATGAACACTGAAGCTTCCTTT.

The sample holds a few counts of this clonotype. The chain carries TRBV12-3 or TRBV12-4 and TRBJ1-3, with D unclear. This CDR3 is built from 14 residues. Deletions cut 6 bases from V and 5 bases from J, with 14 bases between. In DNA, the CDR3 is TGTGCCAGCAGCCGCGGACCTGATAGAAACACCATATATTTT. Translation: CASSRGPDRNTIYF.

This clonotype showed up many times. V is TRBV7-9 and J is TRBJ2-1; D gene unclear. V gave up 5 bases and J gave up 3 bases, with 14 bases separating them. The CDR3 sequence is 15 residues long. Germline lookup yields CDR1 SEHNR and CDR2 FQNEAQ (reference sequence). The CDR3 here is CASSLVWSSYNEQFF. The CDR3 DNA sequence: TGTGCCAGCAGCCTGGTCTGGTCCAGCTACAATGAGCAGTTCTTC. Based on the CDR3 plus reference TRBV7-9 and TRBJ2-1, the full variable domain is DTGVSQNPRHKITKRGQNVTFRCDPISEHNRLYWYRQTLGQGPEFLTYFQNEAQLEKSRLLSDRFSAERPKGSFSTLEIQRTEQGDSAMYLCASSLVWSSYNEQFFGPGTRLTVL.

This chain links TRBV19 with TRBJ2-1; the D is unclear. Trimming removed 4 bases from V and 7 bases from J, with 17 bases in between. Germline CDR1 reads LNHDA; CDR2 reads SQIVND (reference sequence). The CDR3 covers 15 residues. CDR3: CASSTTDMVSNEQFF. Here the CDR3 DNA reads TGTGCCAGTAGTACTACTGACATGGTATCTAATGAGCAGTTCTTC. The entire variable domain, with the rest obtained from reference TRBV19 and TRBJ2-1, is as follows: DGGITQSPKYLFRKEGQNVTLSCEQNLNHDAMYWYRQDPGQGLRLIYYSQIVNDFQKGDIAEGYSVSREKKESFPLTVTSAQKNPTAFYLCASSTTDMVSNEQFFGPGTRLTVL.

A few counts support this clonotype. The chain couples TRBV4-1 to TRBJ1-2; TRBD1 is a possible D gene (5 bases). Germline CDR1 MGHRA, CDR2 YSYEKL. The CDR3 loop spans 14 amino acids. Trimming removed 3 bases from V and 10 bases from J, with 18 bases in between. CDR3 nucleotides: TGCGCCAGCAGCCACCAATCAGGGAATTTGGTCTACACCTTC. Translating gives CASSHQSGNLVYTF.

The table lists this clonotype with many counts. J is TRBJ2-1 and V is TRBV11-2; possible D gene TRBD1, 6 bases. Germline V gives CDR1 SGHAT, CDR2 FQNNGV. V lost 5 bases and J 1 base, leaving 12 bases between the germline ends. The CDR3 totals 15 residues. The CDR3 reads CASSLPRGSYNEQFF. For the CDR3, the DNA is TGTGCCAGCAGCCTACCCAGGGGTTCCTACAATGAGCAGTTCTTC.

The chain is built from TRBV10-3 and TRBJ1-4, with 8 bases fitting TRBD1. From germline, CDR1 is ENHRY and CDR2 SYGVKD. Unmatched junction bases numbered 2, after V lost 2 bases and J lost 3 bases. CDR3 length: 15 amino acids. The chain's CDR3 is CAISETGQANEKLFF. The CDR3, as DNA: TGTGCCATCAGTGAGACGGGACAGGCTAATGAAAAACTGTTTTTT.

With respect to this clonotype: A much larger clone is a single base away; this may be a read error. The V call is TRBV27, the J call TRBJ2-3; D is undetermined. The length of the CDR3 is 14 residues. The germline V gene has CDR1 MNHEY and CDR2 SMNVEV (reference sequence). In DNA, the CDR3 is TGTGTCAGCAGTTTTTTGTGGAACTCAGATACGCAGTATTTT. Its protein product is CVSSFLWNSDTQYF.

This clonotype has a count of ten or more. This chain uses TRBV2 with TRBJ1-1; 9 nucleotides line up with TRBD1. V shed 1 base and J 4 bases; nucleotides not matched to a gene: 4. Germline V gives CDR1 SNHLY, CDR2 FYNNEI. The CDR3 length is 15 residues. CDR3 sequence: CASSEGYRGRTEAFF. The CDR3 region has the DNA TGTGCCAGCAGTGAAGGGTACAGGGGGCGCACTGAAGCTTTCTTT.

The gene calls are TRBV15 and TRBJ2-5; D possibly corresponds to TRBD2 (5 bases). The CDR3 loop spans 15 amino acids. In germline, CDR1 is LNHNV, CDR2 YYDKDF (reference sequence). V gave up 0 bases and J gave up 5 bases, with 13 bases separating them. For the CDR3, the DNA is TGTGCCACCAGCAGAGATAACAAGGGAGCGGAGACCCAGTACTTC. This codes for CATSRDNKGAETQYF.

This chain joins TRBV25-1 and TRBJ2-5, with a tentative D call TRBD2 (7 bases). Trimming stripped 4 bases from V and 5 bases from J, with 20 bases between. Germline CDR1 is MGHDK and CDR2 is SYGVNS. This CDR3 contains 16 residues. The CDR3 reads CASSAARSGGRETQYF. CDR3 DNA sequence: TGTGCCAGCAGTGCCGCCCGGTCGGGGGGCCGGGAGACCCAGTACTTC. Full variable domain (missing parts from reference TRBV25-1 and TRBJ2-5): EADIYQTPRYLVIGTGKKITLECSQTMGHDKMYWYQQDPGMELHLIHYSYGVNSTEKGDLSSESTVSRIRTEHFPLTLESARPSHTSQYLCASSAARSGGRETQYFGPGTRLLVL.